This T cell receptor (beta chain) was identified in a study of T-cell reconstitution after alpha-beta-depleted transplantation in children. The sample holds a few counts of this clonotype. Antigen: not known. This CDR3 has 15 amino acids. From germline, CDR1 is SEHNR and CDR2 FQNEAQ (reference sequence). The V end was cut by 1 base, the J end by 3 bases, with 13 bases between. Study-level points and caveats: About two months after transplant, alpha-beta T cells reportedly came from several hundred expanded graft clones. The authors attributed T-cell counts and diversity one year after transplant mostly to newly produced T cells.

Preparation of the TCRbeta library was carried out with unique molecular identifiers. MiXCR was run by TCRdb on the PCR reads, yielding one entry per CDR3 protein. The repertoire holds some 290,000 distinct CDR3 sequences, around 25% seen once, with roughly 9.7% in the top ten. The origin of this receptor is a male patient under 18 who had a stem cell transplant for acute lymphoblastic leukemia, so the T cells may come from the graft donor. The V gene is TRBV7-9, the J gene TRBJ2-7, with TRBD1 as a possible D gene (6 bases). Sample: PBMCs, mostly from graft donor cells, taken 180 days after TCRalphabeta/CD19-depleted stem cell transplant. DNA for the CDR3: TGTGCCAGCAGCTTAGAGGTGGGACATAGCTACGAGCAGTACTTC. It specifies CASSLEVGHSYEQYF.